This TCR beta chain was sequenced in a study of OX40 agonist ivuxolimab in advanced cancers. The assay was immunoSEQ multiplex PCR, and TCRdb's table has in-frame clones only and misses some. This sample yields tens of thousands of clones, of which approximately 85% are seen a single time; about 4% belongs to the top ten. V was clipped by 7 bases and J by 3 bases, with 12 bases between them. CDR1 is MNHNS, CDR2 SASEGT, per germline. The CDR3 has 13 residues. This specimen consisted of CD4+ or CD8+ T cells sorted from blood, obtained in a trial of the OX40 agonist ivuxolimab. This chain links TRBV6-1 with TRBJ1-1; weak D call: TRBD1 (6 bases). The clonotype comes from an adult with an advanced solid tumor such as melanoma, head and neck, liver or kidney cancer. The CDR3 DNA sequence: TGTGCCAGCAATCTTCAGGGGCACACTGAAGCTTTCTTT. Amino acid sequence: CASNLQGHTEAFF.